This T cell receptor beta chain was recovered during a study of T cell responses to AZD1222 COVID-19 vaccine. Whole-study findings and limits: Reportedly, nearly half of unique spike TCRs recognized epitopes outside B.1.351/B.1.1.7 mutations. Clonal diversity was possibly underestimated, and the donors were mostly white British, with more females.

The germline gives CDR1 MNHEY, CDR2 SMNVEV (reference sequence). The CDR3 is 15 amino acids. V lost 4 bases, J lost 0 bases, and 13 bases lay in between. As regards this clone: Its antigen is still unknown.

The assay was immunoSEQ multiplex PCR, and TCRdb's table has in-frame clones only and misses some. The sample yields around 260,000 clones, approximately 93% seen once. The V and J genes are TRBV27 and TRBJ2-7; D call uncertain. This clonotype was obtained from an adult in good health. The sequences come from peripheral blood, collected on day 0 of AZD1222 vaccination. Here the CDR3 DNA reads TGTGCCAGCAGTTCTTTTGACTCGAGCTCCTACGAGCAGTACTTC. It encodes CASSSFDSSSYEQYF.